This T cell receptor (beta chain) derives from a study of T cell clones after liver transplantation. For the study at large: Apart from a few HCV-positive recipients, transplants were for non-autoimmune, non-viral reasons.

A remark on this clone: What it binds is unknown.

Overall study results and limits: Conclusions were preliminary, with small, heterogeneous patient groups.

The data were produced by immunoSEQ multiplex PCR, yet TCRdb's version contains in-frame clones alone and is incomplete. The sample gives around 70,000 clones, 80% to 95% of which show up once; roughly 0.9% is in the top ten. This CDR3 contains 18 residues. Between the trimmed V and J ends, which lost 6 bases and 0 bases, there was a span of 18 bases. Germline-derived CDR1 and CDR2 are MDHEN and SYDVKM. The starting material was CD4+ T cells from blood, obtained nearly 26 months after liver transplant. This sequence was found in a human patient who received a liver transplant. Some of the T cells may derive from the graft donor. The chain is built from TRBV28 and TRBJ2-6; possible D gene TRBD2, 6 bases. CDR3 in amino acids: CASSRVLSTSSGANVLTF. The CDR3 nucleotides are TGTGCCAGCAGCCGCGTTCTGTCGACTAGCTCTGGGGCCAACGTCCTGACTTTC.